This paragraph reports one T cell receptor (beta chain). Its target is unknown. This CDR3 is built from 13 residues. V lost 5 bases and J 2 bases, leaving 10 bases between the germline ends. Germline CDR1 MNHEY, CDR2 SMNVEV (reference sequence). This sample stems from a study of radiotherapy plus CTLA-4 blockade in lung cancer. Assay: immunoSEQ multiplex PCR; the TCRdb copy retains only in-frame clones and omits some. Among around 65,000 clones, about 72% were seen once, and the ten largest hold 4.4%. Whole-study findings and limits: Among blood TCR repertoires after radiotherapy plus ipilimumab, tumor-derived clones expanded.

The sequences come from peripheral blood, collected from a patient treated with radiotherapy plus ipilimumab. The chain combines TRBV27 with TRBJ2-7; D gene unclear. This TCR came from a human donor with non-small cell lung cancer who had a complete response to radiotherapy plus ipilimumab. The CDR3 DNA reads as TGTGCCAGCAGTGTGGGGTCCCCCTACGAGCAGTACTTC. This translates into CASSVGSPYEQYF.